This T cell receptor (beta chain) came from a study of identical twins. Whole-study results and caveats: The abundant beta clonotypes from cord blood had fewer insertions, and memory repertoires had none of this. Analyses of zero insertions could be partly confounded by invariant MAIT and iNKT cells. The analysis was cross-sectional rather than longitudinal within donors.

Trimming took off 11 bases at V and 1 base at J, with 12 bases between the two ends. Germline V CDR1 and CDR2: LNHDA, SQIVND (reference sequence). The CDR3 is 12 amino acids. This clonotype appeared a few times. Its antigen remains unidentified. Via MiXCR, TCRdb re-called the 5' RACE reads, giving one row per CDR3 protein. The repertoire holds some 710,000 distinct CDR3 sequences, with 5.5% to 6.5% as singletons. The rearrangement uses TRBV19 and TRBJ2-7; no clear D. The origin of this receptor is a man younger than 35 in good health. The sequenced sample was naive T cells sorted from blood. The CDR3: CAYNGVSYEQYV. The CDR3 region has the DNA TGTGCCTATAACGGCGTTTCCTACGAGCAGTACGTC.